This T cell receptor beta chain was captured by sequencing in a study of blood T cell repertoires in COVID-19. Across the study: The United States, Italy and Spain supplied acute and convalescent COVID-19 samples.

Germline-derived CDR1 and CDR2 are SGHTA and FQGNSA. V was cut by 3 bases and J by 3 bases, with 15 bases left in between. CDR3 length equals 17 residues. Ages ranged from about 18 to 89 years, with residence in 24 US areas. Participants' own reports of clinical history determined their cohort assignment. Donors of Cohort 3 who recovered were those that had two negative PCRs, clearance, or symptom resolution. Data came from immunoSEQ multiplex PCR; TCRdb stores just in-frame clones and leaves some out. The data show 250,000 to 350,000 clones, 92% seen once. The clonotype originates from a woman in her 30s who had recovered from COVID-19. The material sequenced was PBMCs or T cells enriched from blood (not recorded which). V and J are TRBV7-2 and TRBJ2-6; perhaps TRBD1 as D (5 bases). The CDR3 DNA follows: TGTGCCAGCAGCTTCCAATCCCAGGGAATTGGGGCCAACGTCCTGACTTTC. Its protein product is CASSFQSQGIGANVLTF.